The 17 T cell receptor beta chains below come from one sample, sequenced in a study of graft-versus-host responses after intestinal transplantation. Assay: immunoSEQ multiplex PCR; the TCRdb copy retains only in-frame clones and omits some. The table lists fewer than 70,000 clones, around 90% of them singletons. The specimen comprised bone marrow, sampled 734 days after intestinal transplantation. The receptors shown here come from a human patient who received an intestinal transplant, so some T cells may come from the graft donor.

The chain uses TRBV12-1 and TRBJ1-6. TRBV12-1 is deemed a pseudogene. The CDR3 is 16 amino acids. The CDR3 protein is CASSWEGGPPNSPLHF. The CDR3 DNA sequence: TGTGCCAGCAGCTGGGAGGGGGGCCCACCTAATTCACCCCTCCACTTT.

The CDR3 coding sequence is TGTGCCAGCAGTGTGGACGTCGGGAGAGGAAACACCATATATTTT. This encodes CASSVDVGRGNTIYF. This chain joins TRBV2 and TRBJ1-3, with D unresolved. The length of the CDR3 is 15 residues. Trimming shortened V by 4 bases and J by 4 bases, and 14 bases separated the two germline ends. Germline CDR1 is SNHLY and CDR2 is FYNNEI.

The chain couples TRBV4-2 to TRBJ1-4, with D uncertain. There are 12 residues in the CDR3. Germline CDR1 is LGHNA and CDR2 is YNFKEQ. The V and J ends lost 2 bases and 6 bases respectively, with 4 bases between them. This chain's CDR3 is CASSQRDEKLFF. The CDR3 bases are TGTGCCAGCAGCCAACGGGATGAAAAACTGTTTTTT.

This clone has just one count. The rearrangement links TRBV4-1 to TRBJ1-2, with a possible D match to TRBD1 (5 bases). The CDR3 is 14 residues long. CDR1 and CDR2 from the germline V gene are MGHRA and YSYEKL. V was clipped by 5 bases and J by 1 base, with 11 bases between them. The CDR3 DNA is TGCGCCAGCAGCGTATGGGGGAATAACTATGGCTACACCTTC. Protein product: CASSVWGNNYGYTF.

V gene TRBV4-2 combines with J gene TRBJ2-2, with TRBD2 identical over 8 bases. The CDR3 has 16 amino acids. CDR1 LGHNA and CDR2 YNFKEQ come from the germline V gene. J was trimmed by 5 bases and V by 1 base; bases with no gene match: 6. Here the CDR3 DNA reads TGTGCCAGCAGCCAAGCGGGAGGGCCGGGTACCGGGGAGCTGTTTTTT. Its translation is CASSQAGGPGTGELFF.

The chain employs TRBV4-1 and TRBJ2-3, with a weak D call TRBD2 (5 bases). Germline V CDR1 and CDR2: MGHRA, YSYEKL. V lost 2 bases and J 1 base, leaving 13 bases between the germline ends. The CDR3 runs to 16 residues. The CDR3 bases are TGCGCCAGCAGCCAAATTTTCGGGAAGCGCACAGATACGCAGTATTTT. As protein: CASSQIFGKRTDTQYF.

CDR3 sequence (DNA): TGTGCCAGCAGTTACCCGAAGGGCGGCAGCTATCGGGAGCAGTACTTC. It is translated as CASSYPKGGSYREQYF. The chain carries TRBV6-5 and TRBJ2-7; D unresolved. The CDR3 extends over 16 amino acids. CDR1 and CDR2 from the germline V gene are MNHEY and SVGAGI. Trimming removed 2 bases at V and 7 bases at J, with 21 bases between.

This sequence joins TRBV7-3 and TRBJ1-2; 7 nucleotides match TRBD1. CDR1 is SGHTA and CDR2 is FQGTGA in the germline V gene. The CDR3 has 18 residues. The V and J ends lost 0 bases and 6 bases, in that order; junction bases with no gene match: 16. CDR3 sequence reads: CASSLTGDRVRREDGYTF. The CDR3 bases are TGTGCCAGCAGCTTAACTGGAGACAGGGTCAGAAGGGAGGATGGCTACACCTTC.

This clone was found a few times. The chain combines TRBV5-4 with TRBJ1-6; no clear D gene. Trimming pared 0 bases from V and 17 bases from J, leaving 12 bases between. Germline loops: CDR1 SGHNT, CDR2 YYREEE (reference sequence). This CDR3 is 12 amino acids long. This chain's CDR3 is CASSLGTGLFHF. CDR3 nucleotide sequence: TGTGCCAGCAGCTTGGGGACCGGGCTATTCCACTTT.

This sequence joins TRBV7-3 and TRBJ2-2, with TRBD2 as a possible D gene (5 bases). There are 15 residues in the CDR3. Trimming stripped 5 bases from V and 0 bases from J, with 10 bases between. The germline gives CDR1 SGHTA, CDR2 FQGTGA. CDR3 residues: CASSPLDANTGELFF. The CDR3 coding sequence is TGTGCCAGCAGCCCACTAGACGCGAACACCGGGGAGCTGTTTTTT.

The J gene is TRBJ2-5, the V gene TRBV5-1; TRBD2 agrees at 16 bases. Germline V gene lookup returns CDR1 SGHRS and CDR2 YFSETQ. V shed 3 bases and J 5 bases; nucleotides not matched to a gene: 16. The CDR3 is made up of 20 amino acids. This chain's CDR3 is CASSSQPIGTSGGAPETQYF. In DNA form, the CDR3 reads TGCGCCAGCAGCTCCCAACCGATAGGGACTAGCGGGGGGGCTCCGGAGACCCAGTACTTC.

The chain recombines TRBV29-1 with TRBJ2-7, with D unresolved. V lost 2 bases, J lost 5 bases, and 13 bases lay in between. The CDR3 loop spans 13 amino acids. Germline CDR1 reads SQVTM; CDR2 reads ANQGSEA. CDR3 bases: TGCAGCGTTGAATTACCCGAAGTCCACGAGCAGTACTTC. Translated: CSVELPEVHEQYF.

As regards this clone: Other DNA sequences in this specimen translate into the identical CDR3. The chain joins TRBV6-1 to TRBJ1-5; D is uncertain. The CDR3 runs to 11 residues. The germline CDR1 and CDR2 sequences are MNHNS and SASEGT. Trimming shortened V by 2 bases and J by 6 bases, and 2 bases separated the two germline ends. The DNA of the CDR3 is TGTGCCAGCAGTGAAACTCAGCCCCAGCATTTT. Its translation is CASSETQPQHF.

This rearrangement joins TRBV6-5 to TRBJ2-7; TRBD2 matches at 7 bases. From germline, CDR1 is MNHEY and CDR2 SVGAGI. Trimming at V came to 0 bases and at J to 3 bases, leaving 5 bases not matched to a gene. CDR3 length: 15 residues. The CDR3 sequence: CASSYSLPSGYEQYF. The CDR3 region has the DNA TGTGCCAGCAGTTACTCACTCCCTAGCGGCTACGAGCAGTACTTC.

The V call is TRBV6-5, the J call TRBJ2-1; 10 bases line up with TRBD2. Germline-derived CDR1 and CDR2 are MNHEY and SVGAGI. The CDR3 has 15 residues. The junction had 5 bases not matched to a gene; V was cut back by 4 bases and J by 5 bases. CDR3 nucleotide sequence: TGTGCCAGCAGTTTCTCTAGCGGGGGCCACAATGAGCAGTTCTTC. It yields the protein CASSFSSGGHNEQFF.

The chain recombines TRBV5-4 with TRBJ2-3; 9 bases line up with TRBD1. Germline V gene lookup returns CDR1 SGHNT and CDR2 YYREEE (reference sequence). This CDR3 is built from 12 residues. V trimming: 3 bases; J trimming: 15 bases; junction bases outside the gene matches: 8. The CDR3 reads CASSSDRGPLYF. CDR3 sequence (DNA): TGTGCCAGCAGCTCGGACAGGGGACCTTTATATTTT.

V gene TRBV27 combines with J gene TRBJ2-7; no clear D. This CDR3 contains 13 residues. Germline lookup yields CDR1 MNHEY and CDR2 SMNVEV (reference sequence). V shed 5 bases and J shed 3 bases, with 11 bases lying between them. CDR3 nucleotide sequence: TGTGCCAGCAGTAGGTACGGATACTACGAGCAGTACTTC. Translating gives CASSRYGYYEQYF.